What follows are 18 T cell receptor beta chains derived from one specimen sequenced in a study of blood T cell repertoires in COVID-19. Method: immunoSEQ multiplex PCR; TCRdb's copy keeps in-frame clones and lacks some. Of 20,000 or so clones listed, 85% to 90% are singletons. Sequencing was performed on peripheral blood. The receptors shown here come from a human donor in a cohort sampled during active COVID-19.

The J gene is TRBJ1-3, the V gene TRBV7-9, with D perhaps TRBD1 (6 bases). V lost 1 base to trimming and J lost 2 bases, with 9 bases between them. Germline V gene sequence: CDR1 SEHNR, CDR2 FQNEAQ (reference sequence). This CDR3 region has 15 residues. This CDR3 reads CASSLDRDTGNTIYF. The CDR3 DNA sequence: TGTGCCAGCAGCTTAGACCGGGACACTGGAAACACCATATATTTT.

The V and J genes are TRBV11-2 and TRBJ2-5, with 15 bases fitting TRBD2. Germline trimming cut 5 bases from V and 2 bases from J; bases unmatched to any gene: 6. The CDR3 is made up of 17 amino acids. Germline V gene lookup returns CDR1 SGHAT and CDR2 FQNNGV. CDR3 DNA sequence: TGTGCCAGCAGCCGTGGACTAGCGGGGGGGATTCAAGAGACCCAGTACTTC. It translates to CASSRGLAGGIQETQYF.

The chain has TRBV5-1 and TRBJ1-2, with 9 bases aligning to TRBD1. The CDR3 is 15 amino acids. CDR1 is SGHRS and CDR2 is YFSETQ in the germline V gene. With V trimmed by 4 bases and J by 8 bases, 12 bases remained unmatched. The CDR3 sequence is CASSNRRTGVGGYTF. In DNA form, the CDR3 reads TGCGCCAGCAGCAACCGTAGGACAGGGGTGGGCGGCTACACCTTC.

CDR3: CASSLGSYEQYF. In DNA, the CDR3 is TGTGCCAGCAGCCTCGGCTCCTACGAGCAGTACTTC. This chain uses TRBV7-6 with TRBJ2-7; D unresolved. The CDR3 consists of 12 residues. Trimming removed 5 bases from V and 0 bases from J, with 5 bases in between. Germline CDR1 SGHVS, CDR2 FNYEAQ.

The J gene is TRBJ2-7, the V gene TRBV6-5; D might be TRBD1 (6 bases). The CDR3 runs 15 residues. The V end lost 8 bases, the J end lost 2 bases, and 19 bases lay between the germline ends. Germline CDR1 reads MNHEY; CDR2 reads SVGAGI. CDR3 DNA sequence: TGTGCCAGCCGAGTGGAGACAGGCTCAACCTACGAGCAGTACTTC. Protein sequence: CASRVETGSTYEQYF.

The J gene is TRBJ2-7, the V gene TRBV15; 7 nucleotides agree with TRBD1. Trimming cost V 1 base and J 6 bases; bases outside gene matches: 21. Germline V CDR1 and CDR2: LNHNV, YYDKDF (reference sequence). This CDR3 is built from 19 residues. The CDR3 is CATSRGFRPAGGSIFEQYF. DNA of the CDR3: TGTGCCACCAGCAGAGGATTTAGGCCGGCAGGGGGTTCTATCTTCGAGCAGTACTTC. Complete variable domain (other parts from reference TRBV15 and TRBJ2-7): DAMVIQNPRYQVTQFGKPVTLSCSQTLNHNVMYWYQQKSSQAPKLLFHYYDKDFNNEADTPDNFQSRRPNTSFCFLDIRSPGLGDTAMYLCATSRGFRPAGGSIFEQYFGPGTRLTVT.

The table lists this clone with a count of one. V usage is TRBV7-9 and J usage is TRBJ1-1, with 7 nucleotides matching TRBD1. This CDR3 has 14 residues. V lost 5 bases to trimming and J lost 4 bases; unmatched junction nucleotides: 7. Germline loops: CDR1 SEHNR, CDR2 FQNEAQ (reference sequence). CDR3 sequence: CASSVGTVGTEAFF. Here the CDR3 DNA reads TGTGCCAGCAGCGTTGGGACAGTTGGCACTGAAGCTTTCTTT.

The chain combines TRBV4-1 with TRBJ1-1, with 8 bases identical to TRBD1. The junction had 5 bases not matched to a gene; V was cut back by 4 bases and J by 4 bases. Per germline, CDR1 MGHRA and CDR2 YSYEKL. The CDR3 sequence is 14 residues long. The CDR3 spells CASSLGQGPTEAFF. CDR3 in DNA: TGCGCCAGCAGCCTCGGACAGGGACCCACTGAAGCTTTCTTT.

This chain connects TRBV20-1 to TRBJ2-3; 7 bases agree with TRBD1. The V segment lost 3 bases and the J segment 3 bases; nucleotides outside the gene matches: 6. Germline-derived CDR1 and CDR2 are DFQATT and SNEGSKA (reference sequence). The CDR3 is 14 residues long. The CDR3 sequence is CSASDGQETDTQYF. The CDR3 DNA reads as TGCAGTGCTAGTGACGGACAGGAGACAGATACGCAGTATTTT.

The V call is TRBV21-1, the J call TRBJ2-7; TRBD2, as called in the table, went unchecked against the DNA. TRBV21-1 is tagged as a pseudogene. CDR3 length: 17 amino acids. For the CDR3, the DNA is TGTGCCAGCAGCAAAGCGCTTAGCGGGAGGGCCATTGGGGAGCAGTACTTC. It encodes CASSKALSGRAIGEQYF.

The chain uses TRBV11-2 and TRBJ1-2; D uncertain. The CDR3 extends over 13 amino acids. CDR1 and CDR2 from the germline V gene are SGHAT and FQNNGV. V was trimmed by 4 bases and J by 4 bases, leaving 10 bases between them. CDR3 sequence reads: CASSSEDFYGYTF. The CDR3 DNA sequence: TGTGCCAGCAGCTCGGAGGACTTCTATGGCTACACCTTC.

The chain joins TRBV3-1 (or the pseudogene TRBV3-2) to TRBJ2-7; no firm D call. The CDR3 sequence is 11 residues long. The V gene lost 2 bases and the J gene lost 4 bases, with 3 bases spanning the gap. Germline loops: CDR1 LGHDT, CDR2 YNNKEL (reference sequence). In DNA form, the CDR3 reads TGTGCCAGCAGCCAACGGTACGAGCAGTACTTC. Protein: CASSQRYEQYF.

J is TRBJ1-2 and V is TRBV18; D is possibly TRBD1 (6 bases). V was clipped by 3 bases and J by 0 bases, with 14 bases between them. The CDR3 extends over 16 amino acids. CDR1 and CDR2 from the germline V gene are KGHSH and LQKENI. CDR3 in amino acids: CASSPQQGEANYGYTF. The CDR3 nucleotides are TGTGCCAGCTCACCGCAACAGGGCGAAGCTAACTATGGCTACACCTTC.

The chain carries TRBV7-9 and TRBJ2-7; 8 nucleotides agree with TRBD2. Losses at the gene ends were 4 bases for V and 3 bases for J; bases not matched to a gene: 5. CDR3 size: 14 residues. Germline V gene sequence: CDR1 SEHNR, CDR2 FQNEAQ (reference sequence). The CDR3 DNA is TGTGCCAGCAGCTATAGCGGGAACAGCTACGAGCAGTACTTC. Translation gives CASSYSGNSYEQYF.

In this sample, this clone turned up once. The rearrangement links TRBV27 to TRBJ2-3, with TRBD2 as a possible D gene (7 bases). Germline V CDR1 and CDR2: MNHEY, SMNVEV (reference sequence). Trimming took 6 bases from V and 6 from J, leaving 22 bases between them. This CDR3 is built from 16 residues. CDR3 in DNA: TGTGCCAGCAGCGTGAGGGGGGGGGCTTCTAAGGATACGCAGTATTTT. It yields the protein CASSVRGGASKDTQYF.

The V and J genes are TRBV21-1 and TRBJ1-1. TRBV21-1 is assigned pseudogene status. The CDR3 runs to 15 residues. The CDR3 region is CASSKARCRNTEAFF. DNA of the CDR3: TGTGCCAGCAGCAAAGCGCGATGTCGGAACACTGAAGCTTTCTTT.

The rearrangement joins TRBV12-5 to TRBJ1-3; 9 nucleotides line up with TRBD1. Germline V gives CDR1 LGHNT, CDR2 FRNRAP. J was trimmed by 2 bases and V by 6 bases; bases with no gene match: 5. CDR3 length equals 15 residues. The DNA of the CDR3 is TGTGCTAGTGGGGGGGGACAGGGAACTGGAAACACCATATATTTT. Encoded protein: CASGGGQGTGNTIYF.

The V call is TRBV12-3 or TRBV12-4, the J call TRBJ1-5; D might be TRBD1 (5 bases). CDR3 length: 12 amino acids. V lost 8 bases, J lost 6 bases, and 11 bases lay in between. The CDR3 here is CASGWGGQPQHF. The DNA for the CDR3 is TGTGCCAGCGGATGGGGCGGTCAGCCCCAGCATTTT.